This T cell receptor beta chain stems from a study of graft-versus-host responses after intestinal transplantation. The repertoire was sequenced with immunoSEQ multiplex PCR; TCRdb's copy has only in-frame clones and lacks some. This table has about 24,000 clones, 70% to 90% appearing once. The clonotype originates from a human patient who received an intestinal transplant, so some T cells may come from the graft donor. The material was PBMCs, obtained 450 to 480 days after intestinal transplant.

CDR3 loop: CASSIGTGGQETQYF. The CDR3, as DNA: TGTGCCAGTAGTATAGGGACAGGGGGCCAAGAGACCCAGTACTTC. The V call is TRBV19, the J call TRBJ2-5; 10 bases match TRBD1. The CDR3 has 15 residues. Trimming took 1 base from V and 1 from J; bases not matched to a gene: 0. CDR1 and CDR2 from the germline V gene are LNHDA and SQIVND (reference sequence).